Below, 10 T cell receptor beta chains from the same sample are listed, as sequenced in a study of shared T cell receptors in the human thymus. The repertoire was sequenced with immunoSEQ multiplex PCR; TCRdb's copy has only in-frame clones and lacks some. In the table there are roughly 550,000 clones, about four fifths of which are singletons. In addition, the sample was reused for a study of human thymus T cells.

Material for sequencing was thymocytes. The receptors were sampled from a boy less than two years old with a congenital heart defect.

The chain recombines TRBV7-2 with TRBJ2-7; 9 nucleotides match TRBD2. Trimming removed 1 base from V and 1 base from J; junction bases left unmatched: 8. This CDR3 is built from 17 residues. Germline CDR1 reads SGHTA; CDR2 reads FQGNSA. The CDR3 nucleotides are TGTGCCAGCAGCTTAGGTCTTAGGCTAGCGGGATCCTACGAGCAGTACTTC. This translates into CASSLGLRLAGSYEQYF.

This chain uses TRBV5-1 with TRBJ1-1, with 8 nucleotides matching TRBD1. This CDR3 region has 16 residues. The trim removed 7 bases at V and 2 bases at J, leaving 13 bases unmatched. Germline V lookup: CDR1 SGHRS, CDR2 YFSETQ. In nucleotides, the CDR3 is TGCGCCAGCGAGGTCACACCGACAGGGGTCAACACTGAAGCTTTCTTT. Its protein is CASEVTPTGVNTEAFF.

In nucleotides, the CDR3 is TGTGCCAGCAGCTGCCATGACGGGAGCACAGATACGCAGTATTTT. Protein: CASSCHDGSTDTQYF. This chain joins TRBV7-2 and TRBJ2-3; D unclear. Germline V gives CDR1 SGHTA, CDR2 FQGNSA. Trimming stripped 4 bases from V and 0 bases from J, with 11 bases between. The CDR3 contains 15 residues.

The DNA of the CDR3 is TGTGCTAGTGGTCGAGAACGTTCCCGGGGGGAGACCCAGTACTTC. Residues: CASGRERSRGETQYF. The chain recombines TRBV12-5 with TRBJ2-5; possible D gene TRBD2, 6 bases. Germline V CDR1 and CDR2: LGHNT, FRNRAP. V was trimmed by 5 bases and J by 5 bases, leaving 18 bases between them. The CDR3 covers 15 residues. Using reference TRBV12-5 and TRBJ2-5 for the parts outside the CDR3, the full variable domain is DARVTQTPRHKVTEMGQEVTMRCQPILGHNTVFWYRQTMMQGLELLAYFRNRAPLDDSGMPKDRFSAEMPDATLATLKIQPSEPRDSAVYFCASGRERSRGETQYFGPGTRLLVL.

As for this clone: A junction end diverges from the germline sequence, so it may reflect a read error. The chain combines TRBV15 with TRBJ1-2; 9 nucleotides agree with TRBD1. This CDR3 has 18 residues. Germline lookup yields CDR1 LNHNV and CDR2 YYDKDF (reference sequence). CDR3 in DNA: TGTGCCACCAGCAGAGATGGATCGGGACAGGGAGGGGATTATGGCTACCCCTTC. It translates to CATSRDGSGQGGDYGYPF.

The chain couples TRBV27 to TRBJ2-7; TRBD1 aligns across 9 bases. After removal of 10 bases from V and 4 bases from J, the junction contained 8 bases not matched to a gene. This CDR3 contains 13 residues. CDR1 and CDR2 from the germline V gene are MNHEY and SMNVEV (reference sequence). CDR3 sequence reads: CATARQGGYEQYF. The CDR3 DNA sequence: TGTGCCACCGCACGACAGGGGGGATACGAGCAGTACTTC.

In this sample, this clone turned up a few times. This sequence joins TRBV4-2 and TRBJ2-3; 9 bases match TRBD2. The CDR3 runs 18 residues. Germline trimming cut 0 bases from V and 2 bases from J; bases unmatched to any gene: 9. Germline V lookup: CDR1 LGHNA, CDR2 YNFKEQ. CDR3 in amino acids: CASSQEEASGDLTDTQYF. The CDR3 coding sequence is TGTGCCAGCAGCCAAGAGGAGGCTAGCGGGGACCTCACAGATACGCAGTATTTT.

V and J are TRBV19 and TRBJ1-5; no firm D call. CDR3 length: 18 residues. Germline assignment: CDR1 LNHDA and CDR2 SQIVND (reference sequence). V dropped 3 bases and J dropped 5 bases, with 23 bases sitting between them. The CDR3 DNA sequence: TGTGCCAGTAGTATTAAGGGTAAGGGAGAAGGATTCTATCAGCCCCAGCATTTT. Encoded protein: CASSIKGKGEGFYQPQHF.

The J gene is TRBJ1-2, the V gene TRBV4-2, with a tentative D call TRBD1 (5 bases). The CDR3 has 15 residues. Germline loops: CDR1 LGHNA, CDR2 YNFKEQ. Trimming left V 8 bases short and J 0 bases short, with 16 bases between. CDR3 in DNA: TGTGCCAGCTCAGTACGACAGACGGCTAACTATGGCTACACCTTC. Protein product: CASSVRQTANYGYTF.

The V call is TRBV7-9, the J call TRBJ2-5; no reliable D call. This CDR3 region has 13 residues. CDR1 SEHNR and CDR2 FQNEAQ come from the germline V gene (reference sequence). The V gene lost 5 bases and the J gene lost 2 bases, with 9 bases spanning the gap. This CDR3 reads CASSLGSQETQYF. CDR3 nucleotide sequence: TGTGCCAGCAGCCTGGGCAGTCAAGAGACCCAGTACTTC.